These T cell receptor beta chains were read from a single sample in a study of beta chain features in type 1 diabetes. Libraries were prepared by immunoSEQ multiplex PCR; TCRdb keeps only in-frame clonotypes and omits some of them. The repertoire has under 400,000 clones, around 12% of them found once; the top ten carry under 0.02%. Material for sequencing was naive CD4+ T cells from blood. The receptors were gathered from a man aged 18 to 30 in good health. The CDR3 runs from the conserved cysteine through the conserved F or W. D genes are given only for firm matches. Size is omitted from some rows. Given values are once, few, many or a class for expanded clones.

j_call d_call clone_size v_call cdr3_nt cdr3_aa
TRBJ2-2 TRBD1 NA TRBV28 TGTGCCAGCATCCGGGACAGGGACACCGGGGAGCTGTTTTTT CASIRDRDTGELFF
TRBJ1-1 NA NA TRBV5-4 TGTGCCAGCACCCCCGCGTACGGGGTGGGGGGCACTGAAGCTTTCTTT CASTPAYGVGGTEAFF
TRBJ1-1 NA NA TRBV25-1 TGTGCCAGCAGTGGACCAGGGGAAGCTTTCTTT CASSGPGEAFF
TRBJ2-7 TRBD2 NA TRBV30 TGTGCCTGGAGTGTCGGCGGGGGGGCGAATGAGCAGTACTTC CAWSVGGGANEQYF
TRBJ2-2 NA NA TRBV28 TGTGCCAGCAGTTTACGTCAGGGCTACACCGGGGAGCTGTTTTTT CASSLRQGYTGELFF
TRBJ2-3 TRBD2 few TRBV9 TGTGCCAGCACCTCACTAGCGGGGGGCACAGATACGCAGTATTTT CASTSLAGGTDTQYF
TRBJ2-5 TRBD1 NA TRBV30 TGTGCCTGGAGCCCGGGACAGGGAAAAGAGACCCAGTACTTC CAWSPGQGKETQYF
TRBJ2-3 TRBD1 NA TRBV2 TGTGCCAGCAGGCTAATGGACAGGGTTAGCACAGATACGCAGTATTTT CASRLMDRVSTDTQYF
TRBJ2-4 TRBD2 NA TRBV18 TGTGCCAGCTCCGGAAGACTAGCGGAAAACATTCAGTACTTC CASSGRLAENIQYF
TRBJ2-1 NA NA TRBV4-3 TGCGCCAGCAGCCAAGAATTTGGTAGCGGCTCCTACAATGAGCAGTTCTTC CASSQEFGSGSYNEQFF
TRBJ2-2 TRBD2 few TRBV4-1 TGCGCCAGCAGCCAGGCACTAGCGGGAGGTTCTGGCGGGGAGCTGTTTTTT CASSQALAGGSGGELFF
TRBJ2-3 TRBD2 few TRBV7-3 TGTGCCAGCAGCTCTTCGACTAGCGGGAGAGATACGCAGTATTTT CASSSSTSGRDTQYF
TRBJ2-1 TRBD2 few TRBV6-1 TGTGCCAGCAGTGAATTCAGGACTAGCGTCCATGAGCAGTTCTTC CASSEFRTSVHEQFF
TRBJ2-4 TRBD2 NA TRBV30 TGTGCCTGGAGACTAGCGGGGGAAGCCAAAAACATTCAGTACTTC CAWRLAGEAKNIQYF
TRBJ1-3 NA NA TRBV28 TGTGCCAGCAGAGACAACATCGGAAACACCATATATTTT CASRDNIGNTIYF
TRBJ1-5 NA NA TRBV30 TGTGCCTGGACCCCCAGGGCCTTACAGCCCCAGCATTTT CAWTPRALQPQHF
TRBJ1-1 NA NA TRBV28 TGTGCCAGCAGCCTCGGGGGATCGGGAACTGAAGCTTTCTTT CASSLGGSGTEAFF
TRBJ2-1 NA NA TRBV29-1 TGCAGCGTCGCGGAGTACGATGAGCAGTTCTTC CSVAEYDEQFF
TRBJ2-5 TRBD2 NA TRBV5-1 TGCGCCAGCAGCTTAGCGGGAGCCCAAGAGACCCAGTACTTC CASSLAGAQETQYF
TRBJ2-5 NA NA TRBV12-5 TGTGCTAGTGGTTCCGCTCCGGAGGGGGCGTTTTGGGAGACCCAGTACTTC CASGSAPEGAFWETQYF
TRBJ2-1 TRBD1 few TRBV7-2 TGTGCCAGCAGCTTAGTCTCACGGGACAGGGTGTACGGTGAGCAGTTCTTC CASSLVSRDRVYGEQFF
TRBJ2-1 TRBD2 few TRBV7-2 TGTGCCAGCAGCTTAGCGGGACTAAAGCAGTTCTTC CASSLAGLKQFF
TRBJ2-5 TRBD1 NA TRBV28 TGTGCCAGCAGCCTGGGACAGGATGGGGCCCAGTACTTC CASSLGQDGAQYF
TRBJ2-3 TRBD2 NA TRBV25-1 TGTGCCAGCACTCAACTTTCGGGGGGGCGCAGAGGGGATACGCAGTATTTT CASTQLSGGRRGDTQYF
TRBJ1-2 NA NA TRBV30 TGTGCCTGGAGTGGCGCGGGTGCCTATAACTATGGCTACACCTTC CAWSGAGAYNYGYTF
TRBJ2-6 NA NA TRBV29-1 TGCAGCGTCGGAGTCTCTGGGGCCAACGTCCTGACTTTC CSVGVSGANVLTF
TRBJ1-6 TRBD1 few TRBV6-9 TGTGCCAGGAGGGACAGCAATTCACCCCTCCACTTT CARRDSNSPLHF
TRBJ2-3 TRBD2 NA TRBV7-8 TGTGCCAGCAGCCCCCTTCGGACTAGACCGTATACGCAGTATTTT CASSPLRTRPYTQYF
TRBJ2-7 NA few TRBV7-2 TGTGCCAGCAGCCTAGGATTCCCGCCGGGTGCCGAGCAGTACTTC CASSLGFPPGAEQYF
TRBJ2-6 TRBD1 few TRBV5-1 TGCGCCAGCAGCTTGGCTTTGCAGGGGGCGACTGGGGCCAACGTCCTGACTTTC CASSLALQGATGANVLTF
TRBJ1-4 TRBD1 NA TRBV30 TGTGCCTGGAGTGCGGGACAGTCTACAACTAATGAAAAACTGTTTTTT CAWSAGQSTTNEKLFF
TRBJ1-2 NA few TRBV30 TGTGCCTGGAGTGTACAGGATTTTTATGGCTACACCTTC CAWSVQDFYGYTF
TRBJ2-2 NA few TRBV5-1 TGCGCCAGCAGCTTGCCAAGCGGCCAAGCCGTCTTTACCGGGGAGCTGTTTTTT CASSLPSGQAVFTGELFF
TRBJ1-1 TRBD1 few TRBV18 TGTGCCAGCTCATCGACAGGGGCTGAAGCTTTCTTT CASSSTGAEAFF
TRBJ2-3 NA NA TRBV7-9 TGTGCCAATATGGACAGGAGGGGGTGGACAGATACGCAGTATTTT CANMDRRGWTDTQYF
TRBJ1-1 NA NA TRBV5-1 TGCGCCAGCAGCTTAACAGGTTTGAACACTGAAGCTTTCTTT CASSLTGLNTEAFF
TRBJ1-1 TRBD1 few TRBV28 TGTGCCAGCAGTTACGACACAGGGGGGAACACTGAAGCTTTCTTT CASSYDTGGNTEAFF
TRBJ2-5 NA NA TRBV25-1 TGTGCCAGCAGTGATTCTGGCATGGAGACCCAGTACTTC CASSDSGMETQYF
TRBJ2-1 TRBD1 few TRBV5-1 TGCGCCAGCAGCTCGGGACAGGTTTATCTCGATGAGCAGTTCTTC CASSSGQVYLDEQFF
TRBJ2-1 NA NA TRBV11-1 TGTGCCAGCAGCCCCCGGGACTCCTCCAATGAGCAGTTCTTC CASSPRDSSNEQFF